Presented here are 27 T cell receptor beta chains from one specimen sequenced in a study of radiation and T cells in renal cell carcinoma. Assay used: immunoSEQ multiplex PCR; TCRdb lists only in-frame clones, some missing. The data show some 150,000 clones, less than 85% seen once. The sample's time point: baseline pretreatment blood. The treatment: 15 Gy SBRT to primary tumor, nephrectomy 4 weeks later. The sequencing used blood, collected from a patient whose treatment included radiotherapy and nephrectomy. These receptors were collected from a woman aged 45-59 years with renal cell carcinoma.

This chain links TRBV9 with TRBJ2-7; D unclear. CDR3 size: 13 residues. V shed 0 bases and J shed 6 bases, with 10 bases lying between them. Germline V gene lookup returns CDR1 SGDLS and CDR2 YYNGEE. In DNA, the CDR3 is TGTGCCAGCAGCGTAGACCCAGCGAGCGAGCAGTACTTC. It codes for CASSVDPASEQYF.

This chain links TRBV6-5 with TRBJ1-1, with unresolved D. The CDR3 has 13 amino acids. Trimming removed 6 bases from V and 1 base from J, with 9 bases in between. Germline CDR1 and CDR2: MNHEY and SVGAGI. The CDR3 reads CASSKRANTEAFF. In DNA, the CDR3 is TGTGCCAGCAGCAAACGCGCGAACACTGAAGCTTTCTTT.

This rearrangement joins TRBV2 to TRBJ2-7; TRBD1 matches at 9 bases. Trimming removed 0 bases from V and 6 bases from J; junction bases left unmatched: 15. The length of the CDR3 is 18 residues. Germline V gene lookup returns CDR1 SNHLY and CDR2 FYNNEI. CDR3 in DNA: TGTGCCAGCAGTGAAGCGCCAACCAACAGGGGGCGATTTAGCGAGCAGTACTTC. Protein product: CASSEAPTNRGRFSEQYF.

The genes are TRBV5-6 and TRBJ2-5; TRBD1 might be the D (5 bases). From germline, CDR1 is SGHDT and CDR2 YYEEEE. Trimming left V 2 bases short and J 5 bases short, with 13 bases between. The CDR3 runs to 14 residues. Written as DNA, the CDR3 is TGTGCCAGCAGCTTCAAGGCAGGGCGGGAGACCCAGTACTTC. Its protein product is CASSFKAGRETQYF.

This clone was seen once. The rearrangement uses TRBV19 and TRBJ1-2; no clear D. V dropped 4 bases and J dropped 0 bases, with 15 bases sitting between them. This CDR3 has 16 residues. The germline CDR1 and CDR2 sequences are LNHDA and SQIVND (reference sequence). CDR3 residues: CASSSLARRPNYGYTF. CDR3 DNA sequence: TGTGCCAGTAGTAGCCTCGCCAGGCGTCCTAACTATGGCTACACCTTC.

The chain couples TRBV4-3 to TRBJ1-4; 8 positions match TRBD1. CDR1 is LGHNA, CDR2 YSLEER, per germline. The CDR3 sequence is 14 residues long. The junction had 1 base not matched to a gene; V was cut back by 3 bases and J by 4 bases. The CDR3 sequence: CASSHGQGNEKLFF. The CDR3 DNA reads TGCGCCAGCAGCCACGGACAGGGTAATGAAAAACTGTTTTTT.

The chain joins TRBV19 to TRBJ1-5, with a weak D call TRBD1 (6 bases). V dropped 4 bases and J dropped 6 bases, with 10 bases sitting between them. CDR1 and CDR2 (germline): LNHDA, SQIVND (reference sequence). This CDR3 is 13 amino acids long. CDR3 sequence (DNA): TGTGCCAGTAGTACAGGGGTCGGTCAGCCCCAGCATTTT. Amino acids: CASSTGVGQPQHF.

CDR3 region: CASSSVGHRGTQYF. In DNA form, the CDR3 reads TGTGCCAGCAGCTCGGTGGGACACCGAGGGACCCAGTACTTC. The chain is built from TRBV7-2 and TRBJ2-5; D perhaps matches TRBD1 (6 bases). The length of the CDR3 is 14 residues. Germline assignment: CDR1 SGHTA and CDR2 FQGNSA. Trimming stripped 4 bases from V and 7 bases from J, with 16 bases between.

The chain has TRBV5-8 and TRBJ1-2, with 10 bases aligning to TRBD1. The CDR3 is 15 amino acids. Germline CDR1 reads SGHTS; CDR2 reads YDEGEE. Trimming removed 7 bases from V and 1 base from J; junction bases left unmatched: 7. The CDR3 DNA follows: TGTGCCAGCCCGAAGGGGGACAGGGGTAACTATGGCTACACCTTC. Protein product: CASPKGDRGNYGYTF.

The V and J genes are TRBV10-1 and TRBJ1-3; D call uncertain. The CDR3 totals 14 residues. CDR1 is WNHNN, CDR2 SYGVQD, per germline (reference sequence). The V and J ends lost 5 bases and 3 bases respectively, with 11 bases between them. CDR3: CASSSQRGGNTIYF. As DNA, the CDR3 is TGCGCCAGCAGTTCTCAACGCGGTGGAAACACCATATATTTT.

The chain is built from TRBV9 and TRBJ2-5; TRBD1 or TRBD2 may be the D gene (5 bases each). The CDR3 sequence is 14 residues long. V was pared by 4 bases and J by 4 bases, with 14 bases between. Germline CDR1 SGDLS, CDR2 YYNGEE. The chain's CDR3 is CASSPGPELETQYF. The CDR3 DNA follows: TGTGCCAGCAGCCCGGGACCGGAGCTAGAGACCCAGTACTTC.

This sequence joins TRBV7-9 and TRBJ1-2, with 9 bases matching TRBD1. CDR1 is SEHNR and CDR2 is FQNEAQ in the germline V gene (reference sequence). The CDR3 is 13 residues long. Germline trimming cut 5 bases from V and 6 bases from J; bases unmatched to any gene: 4. The CDR3 loop is CASSPQGAHGYTF. The CDR3 DNA sequence: TGTGCCAGCAGCCCACAGGGGGCTCATGGCTACACCTTC.

This sequence joins TRBV28 and TRBJ1-1, with D possibly being TRBD1 (5 bases). With 2 bases removed from V and 1 base from J, the gap between germline ends came to 14 bases. The CDR3 totals 16 residues. Germline V gene data show CDR1 as MDHEN and CDR2 as SYDVKM. The CDR3 DNA is TGTGCCAGCAGTTTAAATCGTGGGGCAGGGAACACTGAAGCTTTCTTT. Its protein product is CASSLNRGAGNTEAFF.

This sequence joins TRBV30 and TRBJ1-1; D perhaps matches TRBD1 (5 bases). V dropped 8 bases and J dropped 2 bases, with 12 bases sitting between them. CDR3 size: 12 residues. Germline values: CDR1 GTSNPN, CDR2 SVGIG (reference sequence). The CDR3 region is CASKRGNTEAFF. The DNA for the CDR3 is TGTGCCAGCAAGAGGGGCAACACTGAAGCTTTCTTT.

The chain carries TRBV18 and TRBJ1-1; unclear D gene. The CDR3 consists of 13 residues. Trimming took 3 bases from V and 1 from J, leaving 6 bases between them. CDR1 and CDR2 from the germline V gene are KGHSH and LQKENI. The CDR3 here is CASSPQKNTEAFF. The CDR3, as DNA: TGTGCCAGCTCACCGCAAAAGAACACTGAAGCTTTCTTT.

The chain uses TRBV28 and TRBJ2-7; D might be TRBD1 (6 bases). V was clipped by 2 bases and J by 9 bases, with 17 bases between them. This CDR3 is built from 14 residues. CDR1 is MDHEN and CDR2 is SYDVKM in the germline V gene. CDR3 in DNA: TGTGCCAGCAGTTTAGGGCAGGCCCTAGGGGGGCAGTACTTC. Translated, it gives CASSLGQALGGQYF.

This clone turned up a few times. This chain links TRBV19 with TRBJ1-5; a possible D gene is TRBD1 (5 bases). The CDR3 runs 15 residues. Germline assignment: CDR1 LNHDA and CDR2 SQIVND (reference sequence). The V gene lost 6 bases and the J gene lost 2 bases, with 14 bases spanning the gap. The DNA of the CDR3 is TGTGCCAGTAGACCAGGGTTAAGGGGCAATCAGCCCCAGCATTTT. Translated: CASRPGLRGNQPQHF.

The chain couples TRBV5-8 to TRBJ2-5; no clear D gene. Trimming cost V 4 bases and J 4 bases, with 17 bases left between them. CDR3 length: 15 amino acids. Germline loops: CDR1 SGHTS, CDR2 YDEGEE. The CDR3: CASSPAGNPSETQYF. The CDR3 nucleotides are TGTGCCAGCAGCCCGGCTGGGAATCCCTCAGAGACCCAGTACTTC.

The gene calls are TRBV28 and TRBJ2-7; D call uncertain. This CDR3 is 12 amino acids long. With 7 bases removed from V and 3 bases from J, the gap between germline ends came to 10 bases. Per the germline V gene, CDR1 is MDHEN and CDR2 is SYDVKM. CDR3 in amino acids: CASTSLGYEQYF. The CDR3 coding sequence is TGTGCCAGCACCTCTCTTGGCTACGAGCAGTACTTC.

The chain has TRBV7-6 and TRBJ2-2; 8 bases are shared with TRBD2. V lost 1 base, J lost 6 bases, and 1 base stayed unmatched. The CDR3 runs 14 residues. Germline CDR1 and CDR2: SGHVS and FNYEAQ. CDR3 sequence reads: CASSLVLAAGELFF. In DNA, the CDR3 is TGTGCCAGCAGCTTAGTACTAGCGGCCGGGGAGCTGTTTTTT.

The chain joins TRBV7-9 to TRBJ2-5; 14 bases fit TRBD2. This CDR3 region has 18 residues. The trim removed 5 bases at V and 7 bases at J, leaving 15 bases unmatched. Germline V gene data show CDR1 as SEHNR and CDR2 as FQNEAQ (reference sequence). The DNA of the CDR3 is TGTGCCAGCAGCAACCGACTAGCGGGGGGGCCTGAGGTGCGGACCCAGTACTTC. This sequence encodes CASSNRLAGGPEVRTQYF.

This clone came up once. The rearrangement uses TRBV2 and TRBJ1-3; D remains unclear. Germline V gene sequence: CDR1 SNHLY, CDR2 FYNNEI. V dropped 3 bases and J dropped 4 bases, with 7 bases sitting between them. The CDR3 loop spans 13 amino acids. CDR3 sequence (DNA): TGTGCCAGCAGTGATAATAGAGGAAACACCATATATTTT. This sequence encodes CASSDNRGNTIYF.

The chain links TRBV10-3 to TRBJ1-5; D is undetermined. Per germline, CDR1 ENHRY and CDR2 SYGVKD. The CDR3 spans 12 residues. V was trimmed by 6 bases and J by 4 bases, leaving 7 bases between them. CDR3 residues: CAIRQPNQPQHF. CDR3 nucleotide sequence: TGTGCCATCAGACAGCCTAATCAGCCCCAGCATTTT.

The rearrangement joins TRBV9 to TRBJ1-1; a weak D match, TRBD1 (5 bases). Looked up from germline, CDR1 is SGDLS and CDR2 is YYNGEE. Trimming took off 0 bases at V and 6 bases at J, with 18 bases between the two ends. The CDR3 is 16 residues long. The CDR3 region has the DNA TGTGCCAGCAGCGTAGGGGTGACAGTCTACAAGCCTGAAGCTTTCTTT. Protein: CASSVGVTVYKPEAFF.

V is TRBV2 and J is TRBJ2-4; no definite D call. V lost 3 bases and J lost 3, with 3 bases in between. The CDR3 has 12 residues. CDR1 and CDR2 from the germline V gene are SNHLY and FYNNEI. The CDR3 loop reads CASSDYKNIQYF. CDR3 sequence (DNA): TGTGCCAGCAGTGACTACAAAAACATTCAGTACTTC.

The chain combines TRBV5-4 with TRBJ2-7; D is tentatively TRBD1 or TRBD2 (5 bases each). This CDR3 is 14 amino acids long. The V gene lost 5 bases and the J gene lost 7 bases, with 19 bases spanning the gap. In germline, CDR1 is SGHNT, CDR2 YYREEE (reference sequence). The CDR3 loop reads CASSPPGPNSEQYF. Written as DNA, the CDR3 is TGTGCCAGCAGTCCCCCGGGACCGAACTCGGAGCAGTACTTC.

The chain employs TRBV6-5 and TRBJ1-6; a possible D gene is TRBD1 (5 bases). Per the germline V gene, CDR1 is MNHEY and CDR2 is SVGAGI. V lost 6 bases to trimming and J lost 7 bases, with 13 bases between them. CDR3 length equals 14 residues. The CDR3 protein is CASRSGRKNSPLHF. In DNA, the CDR3 is TGTGCCAGCAGGTCGGGACGGAAGAATTCACCCCTCCACTTT.